This TCR beta chain was sequenced for a study of metastatic and nonmetastatic thyroid tumors. Study context: Comparative analysis of repertoires was undertaken across blood and tumor or nodule tissue obtained from malignant and benign thyroid patients. Findings and caveats of the study: Malignant thyroid tumors reportedly exceeded benign nodules significantly in TCR beta diversity, with the difference appearing in blood and tumor.

No patient received treatment before thyroid surgery. This clone appeared a few times. Its target is unknown. The CDR3 runs 14 residues. CDR1 and CDR2 from the germline V gene are MNHEY and SVGEGT. Trimming left V 4 bases short and J 1 base short, with 8 bases between. Original processing notes: A classifier of distant metastasis in papillary thyroid cancer was built from CDR3 differences (across clinicopathological groups). Via MiXCR, TCRdb re-called the PCR reads. TCRdb assigned the V and J calls; the authors' analysis was not used. The repertoire includes approximately 16,000 clones, under 35% of them detected once, and roughly a tenth sits in the top ten.

The sequence was collected from a female donor with papillary thyroid cancer or a benign thyroid nodule (not recorded which). Some clones in this sample may be carry-over from other donors' samples. The sequenced sample was blood. The chain is built from TRBV6-2 or TRBV6-3 and TRBJ1-5; D is perhaps TRBD1 (5 bases). The CDR3 coding sequence is TGTGCCAGCAGTTGGGGGGGAAGCAATCAGCCCCAGCATTTT. This sequence encodes CASSWGGSNQPQHF.